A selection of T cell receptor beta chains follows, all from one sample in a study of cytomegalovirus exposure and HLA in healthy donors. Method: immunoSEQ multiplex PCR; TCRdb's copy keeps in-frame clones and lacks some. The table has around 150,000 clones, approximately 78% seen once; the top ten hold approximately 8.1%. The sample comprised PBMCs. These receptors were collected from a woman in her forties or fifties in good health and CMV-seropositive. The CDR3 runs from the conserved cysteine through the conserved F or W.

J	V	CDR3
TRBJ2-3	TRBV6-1	CASSEDRGHRDTQYF
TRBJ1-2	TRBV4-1	CASSQFVWDSITANYGYTF
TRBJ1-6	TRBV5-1	CASSLQADTYNSPLHF
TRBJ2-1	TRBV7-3	CASSRTSGNEQFF
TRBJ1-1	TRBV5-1	CASYGQRNTEAFF
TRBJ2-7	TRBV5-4	CASSAGIGTYEQYF
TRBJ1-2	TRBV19	CASSILGSYGYTF
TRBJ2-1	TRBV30	CAWSVLKTANEQFF
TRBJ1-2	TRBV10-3	CAISESTGLNYGYTF
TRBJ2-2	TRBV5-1	CASSLDGQGYTGELFF
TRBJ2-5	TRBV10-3	CAISDGGGLQETQYF
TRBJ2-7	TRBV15	CATSSRGGYEQYF
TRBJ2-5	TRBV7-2	CASSPGFAKETQYF
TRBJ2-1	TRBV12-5	CASGLVLKGFGGGRNEQFF
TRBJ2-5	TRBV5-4	CASSASVAGKETQYF
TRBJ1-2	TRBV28	CASGQRYGYTF
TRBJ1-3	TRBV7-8	CASSFDRVGNTIYF
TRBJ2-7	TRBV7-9	CASSQPRRGSGLPLYEQYF